This T cell receptor beta chain emerged from a study of CD8 T cells in Susac syndrome. Remarks on this clonotype: Its matching antigen is unknown.

Study observations and caveats: The study acknowledged a relatively small number of individuals in its TCR sequencing and HLA analysis.

The CD8+ and CD4+ T cells were negatively isolated, with the TEMRA cells enriched by FACS. The ends were cut back, 1 base at V and 1 base at J, with 11 bases in the middle. CDR3 length: 15 amino acids. Germline V CDR1 and CDR2: MNHEY, SMNVEV (reference sequence). It was with random hexamers that roughly 0.45 to 1 ug RNA was reverse transcribed. One entry per CDR3 protein, called by TCRdb with MiXCR from the immunoSEQ multiplex PCR reads. This sample has about 300,000 distinct CDR3 sequences, with about 88% found just once. The receptor was derived from a human donor with multiple sclerosis. The chain recombines TRBV27 with TRBJ2-7; D is uncertain. The source material was CD8+ T cells from PBMCs. CDR3 nucleotides: TGTGCCAGCAGTTTATTCGGTGGGTCTTCCTACGAGCAGTACTTC. Its translation: CASSLFGGSSYEQYF.